This T cell receptor beta chain was captured by sequencing in a study of identical twins. Healthy Caucasian individuals made up all the donors. V lost 1 base, J lost 2 bases, and 12 bases lay in between. Germline CDR1 and CDR2: DFQATT and SNEGSKA (reference sequence). The CDR3 contains 14 residues. This clonotype was seen a few times. TCRdb re-called the 5' RACE reads through MiXCR, storing one row per CDR3 protein. Among 1,800,000 or so distinct CDR3 sequences listed, around 29% were seen once. The chain has TRBV20-1 and TRBJ2-7; D possibly corresponds to TRBD2 (6 bases). The material sequenced was cord blood. The TCR was taken from a newborn girl in good health. CDR3 in amino acids: CSARVLTRAYEQYF. The CDR3 DNA reads TGCAGTGCTAGAGTCCTGACTAGAGCCTACGAGCAGTACTTC.